A single sample is the source of the 18 T cell receptor beta chains below, sequenced in a study of blood T cell repertoires in COVID-19. This table comes from immunoSEQ multiplex PCR, and its TCRdb copy is limited to in-frame clones, with some not included. Of fewer than 350,000 clones in the sample, approximately 86% were seen once. The sequenced sample consisted of peripheral blood. These receptors were collected from a woman in her forties or fifties with active or convalescent COVID-19.

The chain is built from TRBV5-1 and TRBJ1-2, with 10 bases fitting TRBD1. The CDR3 length is 14 residues. CDR1 is SGHRS and CDR2 is YFSETQ in the germline V gene. V lost 0 bases to trimming and J lost 8 bases; unmatched junction nucleotides: 4. CDR3 in DNA: TGCGCCAGCAGCTTGGGGGACAGGGGAGAAGGCTACACCTTC. This encodes CASSLGDRGEGYTF.

The rearrangement uses TRBV12-3 or TRBV12-4 and TRBJ2-5; the D gene is possibly TRBD2 (5 bases). Trimming removed 0 bases at V and 5 bases at J, with 7 bases between. This CDR3 has 13 amino acids. The CDR3 nucleotides are TGTGCCAGCAGTTTAGCGACTACGGAGACCCAGTACTTC. It yields the protein CASSLATTETQYF.

V usage is TRBV30 and J usage is TRBJ1-3; D is unresolved. The germline gives CDR1 GTSNPN, CDR2 SVGIG (reference sequence). Trimming shortened V by 2 bases and J by 2 bases, and 13 bases separated the two germline ends. The CDR3 extends over 15 amino acids. The CDR3 protein is CAWSPTRGAGNTIYF. CDR3 nucleotides: TGTGCCTGGAGTCCGACTCGAGGCGCTGGAAACACCATATATTTT.

This clone was detected only once. V and J are TRBV5-1 and TRBJ1-1; maybe TRBD1 (5 bases). Trimming took off 1 base at V and 4 bases at J, with 11 bases between the two ends. From germline, CDR1 is SGHRS and CDR2 YFSETQ. The CDR3 covers 14 residues. The CDR3 sequence is CASSLQGKVTEAFF. Here the CDR3 DNA reads TGCGCCAGCAGCTTGCAGGGAAAGGTCACTGAAGCTTTCTTT. Together with reference TRBV5-1 and TRBJ1-1, the CDR3 gives the full variable domain: KAGVTQTPRYLIKTRGQQVTLSCSPISGHRSVSWYQQTPGQGLQFLFEYFSETQRNKGNFPGRFSGRQFSNSRSEMNVSTLELGDSALYLCASSLQGKVTEAFFGQGTRLTVV.

The chain has TRBV7-8 and TRBJ1-4; 8 nucleotides line up with TRBD1. The trim removed 5 bases at V and 0 bases at J, leaving 8 bases unmatched. CDR3 length equals 17 residues. In germline, CDR1 is SGHVS, CDR2 FQNEAQ. The CDR3 here is CASSPRQGQATNEKLFF. For the CDR3, the DNA is TGTGCCAGCAGCCCCCGACAGGGACAGGCAACTAATGAAAAACTGTTTTTT.

This chain uses TRBV28 with TRBJ2-1; 7 bases fit TRBD2. Unmatched junction bases numbered 6, after V lost 1 base and J lost 0 bases. CDR3 length: 17 residues. Germline V gene sequence: CDR1 MDHEN, CDR2 SYDVKM. The CDR3 here is CASSLFRGRASYNEQFF. CDR3 in DNA: TGTGCCAGCAGTTTATTTCGAGGGAGGGCCTCCTACAATGAGCAGTTCTTC.

The J gene is TRBJ2-2, the V gene TRBV3-1 (or the pseudogene TRBV3-2), with 8 bases fitting TRBD2. This CDR3 contains 15 residues. The germline V gene has CDR1 LGHDT and CDR2 YNNKEL (reference sequence). The trim removed 4 bases at V and 4 bases at J, leaving 5 bases unmatched. CDR3 sequence: CASSPISGSTGELFF. The CDR3 coding sequence is TGTGCCAGCAGCCCCATCAGCGGGAGCACCGGGGAGCTGTTTTTT.

Regarding this clone: Other DNA sequences in this sample translate to the same CDR3. The V call is TRBV5-1, the J call TRBJ2-7; 7 bases map to TRBD1. With V trimmed by 4 bases and J by 4 bases, 5 bases remained unmatched. CDR1 is SGHRS, CDR2 YFSETQ, per germline. This CDR3 is built from 13 residues. The CDR3 region is CASSREGAYEQYF. The CDR3 nucleotides are TGCGCCAGCAGCCGAGAGGGGGCTTACGAGCAGTACTTC.

V and J are TRBV7-8 and TRBJ1-5, with 10 nucleotides matching TRBD1. V dropped 5 bases and J dropped 4; count of bases not matched to a gene: 11. This CDR3 region has 17 residues. From germline, CDR1 is SGHVS and CDR2 FQNEAQ. CDR3 sequence: CASSPRTGGFGNQPQHF. For the CDR3, the DNA is TGTGCCAGCAGCCCCAGGACAGGGGGGTTTGGGAATCAGCCCCAGCATTTT.

The J gene is TRBJ2-1, the V gene TRBV18; perhaps TRBD1 as D (5 bases). The CDR3 runs to 18 residues. V shed 2 bases and J shed 0 bases, with 17 bases lying between them. Germline CDR1 KGHSH, CDR2 LQKENI. DNA for the CDR3: TGTGCCAGCTCACCAACCCTCGGGCAGGGTGGCTCCTACAATGAGCAGTTCTTC. Its protein product is CASSPTLGQGGSYNEQFF. The variable domain in full, completed from reference TRBV18 and TRBJ2-1, reads NAGVMQNPRHLVRRRGQEARLRCSPMKGHSHVYWYRQLPEEGLKFMVYLQKENIIDESGMPKERFSAEFPKEGPSILRIQQVVRGDSAAYFCASSPTLGQGGSYNEQFFGPGTRLTVL.

This clone occurred a few times. One end of the junction is discordant with germline, which a read error may explain. V is TRBV7-9 and J is TRBJ2-7; TRBD1 agrees at 7 bases. Germline loops: CDR1 SEHNR, CDR2 FQNEAQ (reference sequence). The CDR3 consists of 16 residues. CDR3 amino acids: CASSLAGTAISYEQYF. The DNA for the CDR3 is TGTGCCAGCAGCCTAGCCGGGACAGCAATCTCCTACGAGCAGTACTTC. The full variable domain, completed using reference TRBV7-9 and TRBJ2-7, is DTGVSQNPRHKITKRGQNVTFRCDPISEHNRLYWYRQTLGQGPEFLTYFQNEAQLEKSRLLSDRFSAERPKGSFSTLEIQRTEQGDSAMYLCASSLAGTAISYEQYFGPGTRLTVT.

This clone was counted at least ten times. This chain links TRBV7-2 with TRBJ2-3; 8 bases fit TRBD2. Germline CDR1 is SGHTA and CDR2 is FQGNSA. J gave up 4 bases and V 1 base, and 7 bases lay outside the gene matches. This CDR3 region has 16 residues. CDR3 nucleotides: TGTGCCAGCAGCTTAGGAAGCGGGAGATCTGCAGATACGCAGTATTTT. The encoded protein is CASSLGSGRSADTQYF.

Here the CDR3 DNA reads TGTGCTAGTGGTATAGACAGGGCAGATACGCAGTATTTT. Amino acids: CASGIDRADTQYF. The chain has TRBV12-5 and TRBJ2-3, with 7 bases matching TRBD1. The germline gives CDR1 LGHNT, CDR2 FRNRAP. Trimming cost V 5 bases and J 4 bases; bases outside gene matches: 3. The CDR3 has 13 residues.

V usage is TRBV29-1 and J usage is TRBJ1-1; possible D gene TRBD1, 5 bases. Trimming removed 6 bases at V and 0 bases at J, with 11 bases between. This CDR3 is built from 13 residues. From germline, CDR1 is SQVTM and CDR2 ANQGSEA. The CDR3 protein is CSVRGSLNTEAFF. CDR3 DNA sequence: TGCAGCGTGCGGGGGAGTCTGAACACTGAAGCTTTCTTT.

This clone was picked up one time. This chain uses TRBV6-2 or TRBV6-3 with TRBJ2-5; TRBD1 matches at 8 bases. The CDR3 is 14 residues long. Germline CDR1 and CDR2: MNHEY and SVGEGT. J lost 5 bases, V lost 2 bases, and 4 bases had no gene match. The CDR3 protein is CASSYATGVETQYF. DNA for the CDR3: TGTGCCAGCAGTTACGCGACAGGGGTGGAGACCCAGTACTTC.

V usage is TRBV5-1 and J usage is TRBJ2-5, with no clear D. Trimming shortened V by 0 bases and J by 4 bases, and 10 bases separated the two germline ends. Germline CDR1 reads SGHRS; CDR2 reads YFSETQ. The CDR3 has 14 residues. CDR3 region: CASSLERLGETQYF. DNA of the CDR3: TGCGCCAGCAGCTTGGAGAGACTGGGAGAGACCCAGTACTTC.

The CDR3, as DNA: TGTGCCAGTAGTCTTGACAGGGAAATCTATGGCTACACCTTC. This sequence encodes CASSLDREIYGYTF. The V call is TRBV19, the J call TRBJ1-2; 7 nucleotides match TRBD1. The J segment lost 4 bases and the V segment lost 5 bases, leaving 7 bases of the junction unmatched. Germline CDR1 is LNHDA and CDR2 is SQIVND (reference sequence). CDR3 length: 14 amino acids.

V is TRBV27 and J is TRBJ1-5; D gene unclear. This CDR3 comprises 19 residues. Per germline, CDR1 MNHEY and CDR2 SMNVEV (reference sequence). Trimming stripped 1 base from V and 2 bases from J, with 21 bases between. CDR3 sequence: CASSLYPPRADGGNQPQHF. The CDR3 coding sequence is TGTGCCAGCAGTTTATACCCCCCCCGGGCCGACGGGGGCAATCAGCCCCAGCATTTT.